This TCR beta chain was sequenced in a study of cytomegalovirus exposure and HLA in healthy donors. PCR amplification relied on 60 Vbeta primers (plus 13 Jbeta primers). Sequencing used immunoSEQ multiplex PCR; TCRdb keeps in-frame clones, though not all of them. The table has around 180,000 clones, 70% to 90% seen once; the top ten hold 4.8%. The CDR3 contains 19 residues. V lost 5 bases and J lost 0; bases outside the gene matches: 19. Germline V gene lookup returns CDR1 SEHNR and CDR2 FQNEAQ (reference sequence). The sequenced sample was PBMCs. The source is a girl under 18 in good health and CMV-seropositive. The chain joins TRBV7-9 to TRBJ2-7, with TRBD1 matching 7 bases. The CDR3 region has the DNA TGTGCCAGCAGCCCTGGAGGTCCCAACAGGGGCCGAAGCTCCTACGAGCAGTACTTC. Translation gives CASSPGGPNRGRSSYEQYF.